This note documents a single T cell receptor beta chain sequence. This clone was observed once. It lacks a known antigen. Nothing much larger sits one base from this clone, and base qualities are not available. This record belongs to a study of cytomegalovirus exposure and HLA in healthy donors (dated by TCRdb to 2016 to 2017). Regarding the research as a whole: A later analysis indicated that the roughly 130 validation repertoires were generated on the platform also employed for the 600 to 750 repertoires of the first cohort. The study was designed to test whether signatures of past pathogen exposure could be identified by cataloging public T cell receptors. Besides the first cohort of some 670 subjects, a separate validation cohort made up of 95 to 150 different subjects was used. The study combined high-throughput TCR immunosequencing, statistical association of individual TCRs with disease status, and machine learning to predict cytomegalovirus infection status. General findings and caveats noted by the study authors: Across donors, most TCR sequences were observed very rarely, whereas some public TCRs were present in many individuals. A few of the identified cytomegalovirus-associated TCR beta chains were confirmed in vitro to be specific for cytomegalovirus antigens. A later analysis had no HLA typing for the validation cohort, so co-occurrence there was scored across all 110 or so repertoires. The authors suggested that the approach could potentially be extended to other disease states and immunological phenotypes. The study listed 150 to 200 TCR beta chains as associated with cytomegalovirus. Of the cluster scores, around 95% were above 0 in a later analysis, which found that TCRs clustered in the first cohort also tended to co-occur in the 90 to 150 validation repertoires. In both the original and validation cohorts, the classifier was reported to diagnose cytomegalovirus status with high specificity and sensitivity.

Separate from the approximately 670-subject first cohort, the validation cohort of some 130 subjects was the group to which the donors belonged. The library was built by means of the immunoSEQ multiplex PCR assay. Regarding the original processing steps: A statistical classification framework was developed to diagnose cytomegalovirus status using the catalog of TCR beta chain sequences. TCRdb holds this immuneACCESS table with in-frame rearrangements only. Some clones are missing; in checked studies, unresolved V genes explain under half, and the rest has no known cause. The V and J calls and clone size come from that table; D and trimming were worked out from the DNA. This sample comprises approximately 150,000 clones, roughly 91% of them detected only once. The top ten clonotypes cover over 3% of the sample. The source of this sequence is a woman aged 18 to 35 in good health and CMV-seropositive. Material: PBMCs.

The CDR3 protein is CASSFWNTGGVDEQFF. The base sequence is TGTGCCAGCAGCTTCTGGAACACAGGGGGTGTCGATGAGCAGTTCTTC. The V and J genes are TRBV11-3 and TRBJ2-1; a stretch of 8 junction bases matches TRBD1. The CDR3 has 16 amino acids, counting the end cysteine and phenylalanine. The kept DNA is CDR3 alone, 48 bases in frame from the first base. Trimming removed 3 bases from V and 8 bases from J; the gene matches leave 12 bases unexplained. According to the germline V gene, CDR1 reads SGHNT and CDR2 reads YENEEA.